Each of the 21 T cell receptor beta chains below was sequenced from the same sample in a study of blood T cell repertoires in COVID-19. Only in-frame clones appear in the TCRdb table, and some are missing; sequencing was by immunoSEQ multiplex PCR. The sample has 300,000 or so clones, 85% seen once. Sequencing was performed on peripheral blood. These TCRs come from a woman between 50 and 59 years old with active or convalescent COVID-19.

The chain recombines TRBV7-6 with TRBJ2-7, with D possibly being TRBD1 (6 bases). Germline assignment: CDR1 SGHVS and CDR2 FNYEAQ. The CDR3 consists of 14 residues. The germline V and J ends were trimmed by 4 bases and 4 bases, with 14 bases remaining between them. Here the CDR3 reads CASSSGHPPYEQYF. The CDR3 region has the DNA TGTGCCAGCAGCTCGGGACACCCACCTTACGAGCAGTACTTC.

This clone was counted many times. The chain is built from TRBV18 and TRBJ2-7, with 7 bases identical to TRBD1. Germline CDR1 is KGHSH and CDR2 is LQKENI. The CDR3 is made up of 14 amino acids. V was clipped by 5 bases and J by 6 bases; unmatched bases: 10. CDR3 sequence reads: CASSTGTAPGEQYF. DNA for the CDR3: TGTGCCAGCTCAACCGGGACAGCCCCTGGCGAGCAGTACTTC.

The chain employs TRBV2 and TRBJ2-7; a weak D match, TRBD1 (5 bases). The CDR3 is 14 residues long. CDR1 is SNHLY and CDR2 is FYNNEI in the germline V gene. Deletions cut 3 bases from V and 4 bases from J, with 13 bases between. Here the CDR3 reads CASSDQGSSYEQYF. CDR3 coding DNA: TGTGCCAGCAGTGATCAGGGAAGTTCGTACGAGCAGTACTTC. Full variable domain (missing parts from reference TRBV2 and TRBJ2-7): EPEVTQTPSHQVTQMGQEVILRCVPISNHLYFYWYRQILGQKVEFLVSFYNNEISEKSEIFDDQFSVERPDGSNFTLKIRSTKLEDSAMYFCASSDQGSSYEQYFGPGTRLTVT.

This sequence joins TRBV3-1 (or the pseudogene TRBV3-2) and TRBJ2-7; 11 positions agree with TRBD2. This CDR3 comprises 15 residues. Germline CDR1 reads LGHDT; CDR2 reads YNNKEL (reference sequence). Losses at the gene ends were 4 bases for V and 1 base for J; bases not matched to a gene: 3. The CDR3 region has the DNA TGTGCCAGCAGCCTGGGGACTAGCGGTTCCTACGAGCAGTACTTC. Its translation is CASSLGTSGSYEQYF.

The chain joins TRBV18 to TRBJ2-1, with D possibly matching TRBD2 (6 bases). The V gene lost 3 bases and the J gene lost 2 bases, with 14 bases spanning the gap. The CDR3 length is 16 residues. CDR1 and CDR2 (germline): KGHSH, LQKENI. The CDR3 sequence: CASSPPTDYPYNEQFF. The CDR3 DNA is TGTGCCAGCTCACCCCCAACGGACTATCCCTACAATGAGCAGTTCTTC.

The V gene is TRBV30, the J gene TRBJ1-4; no firm D call. The ends were cut back, 2 bases at V and 8 bases at J, with 15 bases in the middle. Germline V gene data show CDR1 as GTSNPN and CDR2 as SVGIG (reference sequence). The CDR3 is 14 amino acids. This CDR3 reads CAWSTGSDGEKLFF. CDR3 coding DNA: TGTGCCTGGAGTACCGGGTCGGATGGGGAAAAACTGTTTTTT.

This clone has a handful of counts. The genes are TRBV6-5 and TRBJ2-7, with 9 nucleotides matching TRBD2. CDR3 length: 14 residues. V was clipped by 6 bases and J by 0 bases; unmatched bases: 3. Germline V gene lookup returns CDR1 MNHEY and CDR2 SVGAGI. CDR3 protein: CASRSGRSSYEQYF. The CDR3 DNA sequence: TGTGCCAGCAGGAGCGGGAGGAGCTCCTACGAGCAGTACTTC.

The chain couples TRBV4-2 to TRBJ2-5, with D possibly being TRBD1 (6 bases). This CDR3 is built from 15 residues. CDR1 is LGHNA and CDR2 is YNFKEQ in the germline V gene. Trimming removed 0 bases from V and 5 bases from J, with 13 bases in between. CDR3 sequence: CASSQDTGQRETQYF. The CDR3 coding sequence is TGTGCCAGCAGCCAAGACACAGGGCAGAGGGAGACCCAGTACTTC.

The chain's CDR3 is CAISPGLAGGTYEQYF. The DNA of the CDR3 is TGTGCCATCAGCCCCGGACTAGCGGGAGGAACCTACGAGCAGTACTTC. The chain combines TRBV10-3 with TRBJ2-7, with 14 bases matching TRBD2. Germline V gene sequence: CDR1 ENHRY, CDR2 SYGVKD. This CDR3 is built from 16 residues. Trimming removed 6 bases from V and 2 bases from J; junction bases left unmatched: 6.

V is TRBV5-8 and J is TRBJ2-7, with a tentative D call TRBD1 (6 bases). The CDR3 totals 14 residues. Between the trimmed V and J ends, which lost 0 bases and 4 bases, there was a span of 11 bases. The germline V gene encodes CDR1 SGHTS and CDR2 YDEGEE. Written as DNA, the CDR3 is TGTGCCAGCAGCTTGGCCCCGGGGACATACGAGCAGTACTTC. Translated: CASSLAPGTYEQYF. The full variable domain, rest sourced from reference TRBV5-8 and TRBJ2-7, is EAGVTQSPTHLIKTRGQQATLRCSPISGHTSVYWYQQALGLGLQFLLWYDEGEERNRGNFPPRFSGRQFPNYSSELNVNALELEDSALYLCASSLAPGTYEQYFGPGTRLTVT.

V and J are TRBV2 and TRBJ2-7; D might be TRBD2 (6 bases). This CDR3 has 13 residues. V was trimmed by 7 bases and J by 5 bases, leaving 15 bases between them. Looked up from germline, CDR1 is SNHLY and CDR2 is FYNNEI. The CDR3 is CASTEEGKDEQYF. The CDR3 DNA reads TGTGCCAGCACTGAGGAGGGTAAGGACGAGCAGTACTTC.

The chain combines TRBV9 with TRBJ2-7, with no clear D. Trimming stripped 0 bases from V and 7 bases from J, with 14 bases between. Germline V CDR1 and CDR2: SGDLS, YYNGEE. This CDR3 region has 14 residues. CDR3 bases: TGTGCCAGCAGCGTAGGGGCCACGTTGAGAGAGCAGTACTTC. The encoded protein is CASSVGATLREQYF.

This clone was seen a handful of times. The genes are TRBV5-4 and TRBJ1-1, with TRBD1 as a possible D gene (5 bases). V was clipped by 2 bases and J by 5 bases, with 10 bases between them. Germline CDR1 SGHNT, CDR2 YYREEE (reference sequence). This CDR3 comprises 13 residues. Here the CDR3 DNA reads TGTGCCAGCAGCTTAATGGAGGGGACTGAAGCTTTCTTT. It codes for CASSLMEGTEAFF.

The chain is built from TRBV2 and TRBJ2-7; D might be TRBD2 (6 bases). Trimming pared 1 base from V and 3 bases from J, leaving 13 bases between. CDR3 length: 15 amino acids. CDR1 SNHLY and CDR2 FYNNEI come from the germline V gene. CDR3 coding DNA: TGTGCCAGCAGTGAAGAGGGACTTACAAACTACGAGCAGTACTTC. Amino acids: CASSEEGLTNYEQYF.

V is TRBV4-1 and J is TRBJ1-2; tentative D call: TRBD1 (6 bases). Germline-derived CDR1 and CDR2 are MGHRA and YSYEKL. This CDR3 is built from 14 residues. V lost 8 bases and J lost 3, with 16 bases in between. CDR3 region: CASGTGLRHYGYTF. The DNA for the CDR3 is TGCGCCAGCGGAACAGGGTTAAGACACTATGGCTACACCTTC.

The chain carries TRBV28 and TRBJ1-1; 7 bases agree with TRBD1. CDR3 length: 14 residues. Trimming removed 6 bases from V and 5 bases from J; junction bases left unmatched: 9. Germline V lookup: CDR1 MDHEN, CDR2 SYDVKM. CDR3 sequence (DNA): TGTGCCAGCAGCCCTTCGACAGGGCATACTGAAGCTTTCTTT. The encoded protein is CASSPSTGHTEAFF.

The chain recombines TRBV27 with TRBJ1-1, with a tentative D call TRBD1 (5 bases). The V end lost 6 bases, the J end lost 0 bases, and 20 bases lay between the germline ends. The CDR3 extends over 17 amino acids. Germline V gene data show CDR1 as MNHEY and CDR2 as SMNVEV (reference sequence). In DNA, the CDR3 is TGTGCCAGCAGGGCATCGACAGTGAAGAATCTGAACACTGAAGCTTTCTTT. Residues: CASRASTVKNLNTEAFF.

This clone was counted between two and nine times. This sequence joins TRBV4-1 and TRBJ2-5; D may be TRBD1 (6 bases). This CDR3 has 14 residues. Germline lookup yields CDR1 MGHRA and CDR2 YSYEKL. The V end was cut by 5 bases, the J end by 4 bases, with 14 bases between. The CDR3, as DNA: TGCGCCAGCAGCACCCCAGGGGTATCAGAGACCCAGTACTTC. As protein: CASSTPGVSETQYF.

V gene TRBV5-4 combines with J gene TRBJ2-3; no clear D gene. The germline gives CDR1 SGHNT, CDR2 YYREEE (reference sequence). The CDR3 spans 14 residues. Trimming removed 1 base from V and 4 bases from J, with 10 bases in between. CDR3 in amino acids: CASSLPTSSDTQYF. For the CDR3, the DNA is TGTGCCAGCAGCTTGCCGACATCCTCAGATACGCAGTATTTT.

This clone appeared a single time. The V gene is TRBV28, the J gene TRBJ2-7; D may be TRBD1 (5 bases). CDR1 and CDR2 from the germline V gene are MDHEN and SYDVKM. Trimming stripped 5 bases from V and 3 bases from J, with 14 bases between. The CDR3 totals 14 residues. The CDR3 coding sequence is TGTGCCAGCAGTGAAACAGGAGATTACTACGAGCAGTACTTC. Encoded protein: CASSETGDYYEQYF.

V usage is TRBV5-4 and J usage is TRBJ2-3; 9 positions agree with TRBD2. The CDR3 length is 15 residues. V gave up 3 bases and J gave up 0 bases; unmatched junction bases: 2. Germline loops: CDR1 SGHNT, CDR2 YYREEE (reference sequence). CDR3 sequence reads: CASSSGLASTDTQYF. For the CDR3, the DNA is TGTGCCAGCAGCTCGGGACTAGCAAGCACAGATACGCAGTATTTT.